Listed below are T cell receptor beta chains from one sample, sequenced in a study of control samples from healthy donors and cancer patients. Using immunoSEQ multiplex PCR, the repertoire was profiled, and TCRdb retains in-frame clones only, with some absent. The sample shows 130,000 or so clones, roughly 89% of them seen only once. Sequenced: blood. These receptors originate from a man younger than 35 in good health. Both conserved end residues are part of each CDR3. The D gene is left open where the match is weak. Only some rows state a clone size, as once, few, many or a class for expanded clones.

>NA|NA|TRBJ2-1|16|TRBV2
CASTRFTGYVDNEQFF
TGTGCCAGCACCCGATTTACAGGGTACGTGGACAATGAGCAGTTCTTC
>NA|NA|TRBJ1-3|15|TRBV2
CASSVYGRTGNTIYF
TGTGCCAGCAGTGTTTACGGCCGAACTGGAAACACCATATATTTT
>NA|TRBD1|TRBJ1-2|14|TRBV25-1
CASSRDRGDYGYTF
TGTGCCAGCTCCCGGGACAGGGGGGACTATGGCTACACCTTC
>NA|TRBD2|TRBJ2-3|13|TRBV27
CASRGWGGDTQYF
TGTGCCAGCAGAGGCTGGGGGGGAGATACGCAGTATTTT
>NA|TRBD2|TRBJ2-3|15|TRBV6-4
CASRLAGGSTDTQYF
TGTGCCAGTAGACTAGCGGGGGGGAGCACAGATACGCAGTATTTT
>NA|TRBD1|TRBJ1-2|15|TRBV7-9
CASSLGPGQYYGYTF
TGTGCCAGCAGCCTGGGACCGGGACAGTACTATGGCTACACCTTC
>many|NA|TRBJ1-1|14|TRBV7-9
CASSFEGVGTEAFF
TGTGCCAGCAGTTTCGAGGGGGTAGGCACTGAAGCTTTCTTT
>few|NA|TRBJ1-5|14|TRBV2
CASSEWADNQPQHF
TGTGCCAGCAGTGAGTGGGCAGACAATCAGCCCCAGCATTTT
>NA|NA|TRBJ2-7|15|TRBV9
CASSTGGSGSYEQYF
TGTGCCAGCAGTACGGGTGGCTCAGGGTCCTACGAGCAGTACTTC
>NA|TRBD2|TRBJ2-5|16|TRBV6-1
CASSEATSGHQETQYF
TGTGCCAGCAGTGAAGCGACTAGCGGACACCAAGAGACCCAGTACTTC
>NA|NA|TRBJ1-6|16|TRBV7-6
CASSLSLRRKNSPLHF
TGTGCCAGCAGCTTGTCTTTGCGACGGAAAAATTCACCCCTCCACTTT
>NA|NA|TRBJ2-1|15|TRBV18
CASSPLSDSYNEQFF
TGTGCCAGCTCACCACTTAGTGATTCCTACAATGAGCAGTTCTTC
>once|TRBD2|TRBJ2-7|14|TRBV30
CAWRPSGGGNEQYF
TGTGCCTGGAGGCCGAGCGGGGGGGGCAACGAGCAGTACTTC
>NA|NA|TRBJ2-6|16|TRBV5-4
CASSPGASSGANVLTF
TGTGCCAGCAGCCCGGGGGCTAGCTCTGGGGCCAACGTCCTGACTTTC
>NA|TRBD2|TRBJ2-3|16|TRBV5-1
CASSLAPGGPTDTQYF
TGCGCCAGCAGCTTGGCGCCGGGGGGGCCCACAGATACGCAGTATTTT
>NA|NA|TRBJ1-6|14|TRBV7-2
CASSLGAVNSPLHF
TGTGCCAGCAGCTTAGGGGCAGTCAATTCACCCCTCCACTTT
>NA|NA|TRBJ1-1|14|TRBV10-3
CAIRTGHLNTEAFF
TGTGCCATCAGAACGGGACATCTGAACACTGAAGCTTTCTTT
>NA|TRBD1|TRBJ1-3|15|TRBV7-9
CASFPDRGLGNTIYF
TGCGCCAGCTTTCCGGACAGGGGGCTTGGAAACACCATATATTTT
>NA|NA|TRBJ1-1|14|TRBV2
CASSEEVVNTEAFF
TGTGCCAGCAGTGAAGAAGTTGTGAACACTGAAGCTTTCTTT
>NA|TRBD2|TRBJ2-3|16|TRBV10-3
CAISEVSGGGTDTQYF
TGTGCCATCAGTGAGGTTAGCGGGGGGGGCACAGATACGCAGTATTTT
>NA|NA|TRBJ2-3|13|TRBV7-7
CASSEDPTDTQYF
TGTGCCAGCAGCGAAGATCCCACAGATACGCAGTATTTT
>NA|TRBD1|TRBJ2-7|16|TRBV11-1
CASSLRDSAAIYEQYF
TGTGCCAGCAGCTTACGGGACAGCGCTGCTATCTACGAGCAGTACTTC
>NA|NA|TRBJ2-1|13|TRBV7-2
CASSLAPGSEQFF
TGTGCCAGCAGCTTAGCCCCAGGAAGTGAGCAGTTCTTC
>NA|NA|TRBJ2-3|15|TRBV7-9
CASSLGGGDTDTQYF
TGTGCCAGCAGCTTAGGGGGCGGGGACACAGATACGCAGTATTTT
>NA|TRBD1|TRBJ1-3|14|TRBV29-1
CSVLWTGSGNTIYF
TGCAGCGTTTTGTGGACAGGGTCTGGAAACACCATATATTTT
>NA|TRBD2|TRBJ2-1|16|TRBV7-6
CASSIRLAGAGNEQFF
TGTGCCAGCAGCATTCGACTAGCGGGGGCTGGGAATGAGCAGTTCTTC
>once|NA|TRBJ1-5|18|TRBV27
CASSLLGHGGYSNQPQHF
TGTGCCAGCAGTTTACTGGGACATGGTGGTTATAGCAATCAGCCCCAGCATTTT
>NA|TRBD2|TRBJ2-1|16|TRBV18
CASSVSGGYSYNEQFF
TGTGCCAGCTCAGTCAGCGGGGGCTACTCCTACAATGAGCAGTTCTTC
>NA|NA|TRBJ1-2|13|TRBV6-6
CASSPPGDSSYTF
TGTGCCAGCAGTCCCCCCGGCGACAGTAGCTACACCTTC
>NA|NA|TRBJ1-6|13|TRBV11-2
CASSLREGAPLHF
TGTGCCAGCAGCTTAAGGGAAGGGGCACCCCTCCACTTT
>NA|TRBD2|TRBJ2-7|14|TRBV3-1/TRBV3-2
CASSLGTSGGEQYF
TGTGCCAGCAGCCTCGGGACTAGCGGGGGCGAGCAGTACTTC
>NA|NA|TRBJ2-5|15|TRBV14
CASSHTMGPQETQYF
TGTGCCAGCAGCCACACGATGGGACCCCAAGAGACCCAGTACTTC
>NA|NA|TRBJ2-7|11|TRBV11-2
CASSPLYEQYF
TGTGCCAGCAGCCCCCTCTACGAGCAGTACTTC
>NA|NA|TRBJ2-3|11|TRBV7-9
CASSPLDTQYF
TGTGCCAGCAGCCCCTTAGATACGCAGTATTTT
>NA|NA|TRBJ1-1|15|TRBV27
CASSLIGGRYTEAFF
TGTGCCAGCAGTTTAATCGGGGGCCGGTACACTGAAGCTTTCTTT
>NA|NA|TRBJ2-1|17|TRBV10-2
CASSESGGGVFYNEQFF
TGCGCCAGCAGTGAGTCAGGGGGAGGAGTATTTTACAATGAGCAGTTCTTC
>NA|TRBD1|TRBJ1-2|16|TRBV3-1/TRBV3-2
CASSQPRAGGNYGYTF
TGTGCCAGCAGCCAACCACGGGCAGGGGGCAACTATGGCTACACCTTC
>NA|NA|TRBJ1-2|12|TRBV3-1/TRBV3-2
CASSQALVGYTF
TGTGCCAGCTCTCAGGCCTTGGTGGGCTACACCTTC
>once|NA|TRBJ2-7|15|TRBV11-1
CASSGQFGPTYEQYF
TGTGCCAGCAGCGGACAGTTCGGGCCTACCTACGAGCAGTACTTC
>NA|NA|TRBJ2-3|16|TRBV3-1/TRBV3-2
CASSHWGLDSTDTQYF
TGTGCCAGCAGCCATTGGGGGTTGGACTCCACAGATACGCAGTATTTT
>NA|TRBD1|TRBJ2-7|13|TRBV11-2
CASREGQSYEQYF
TGTGCCAGCAGAGAGGGACAGTCCTACGAGCAGTACTTC
>NA|NA|TRBJ2-3|12|TRBV30
CAWSVLTDTQYF
TGTGCCTGGAGTGTACTCACAGATACGCAGTATTTT